The 2 T cell receptor beta chains below all came from one sample that was sequenced in a study of T-cell reconstitution after alpha-beta-depleted transplantation in children. Unique molecular identifiers tagged the TCRbeta library. Using its own MiXCR run on the PCR reads, TCRdb lists one record per CDR3 protein. The sample contains 200,000 to 250,000 distinct CDR3 sequences, 7.5% to 9.5% of which appear only once. Sample: PBMCs, mostly from graft donor cells, taken 180 days after TCRalphabeta/CD19-depleted stem cell transplant. The source is a male patient under 18 who had a stem cell transplant for acute lymphoblastic leukemia, so the T cells may come from the graft donor.

Ten or more counts support this clonotype. The chain combines TRBV6-1 with TRBJ2-7; TRBD2 might be the D (6 bases). The CDR3 loop spans 16 amino acids. Germline loops: CDR1 MNHNS, CDR2 SASEGT. V lost 5 bases and J lost 0, with 17 bases in between. CDR3 sequence: CASSRYRDLTSYEQYF. In DNA, the CDR3 is TGTGCCAGCAGTCGCTACCGGGACTTGACCTCCTACGAGCAGTACTTC.

With regard to this clonotype: Just one base apart from a much larger clone, this may be a read error. This chain connects TRBV13 to TRBJ2-7; 10 bases match TRBD1. CDR3 length: 16 residues. CDR1 is PRHDT and CDR2 is FYEKMQ in the germline V gene (reference sequence). Losses at the gene ends were 5 bases for V and 5 bases for J; bases not matched to a gene: 12. The CDR3 nucleotides read TGTGCCAGCAGCCCCCACGACAGGGGGCTTTCCCACGAGCAGTACTTC. Protein product: CASSPHDRGLSHEQYF.